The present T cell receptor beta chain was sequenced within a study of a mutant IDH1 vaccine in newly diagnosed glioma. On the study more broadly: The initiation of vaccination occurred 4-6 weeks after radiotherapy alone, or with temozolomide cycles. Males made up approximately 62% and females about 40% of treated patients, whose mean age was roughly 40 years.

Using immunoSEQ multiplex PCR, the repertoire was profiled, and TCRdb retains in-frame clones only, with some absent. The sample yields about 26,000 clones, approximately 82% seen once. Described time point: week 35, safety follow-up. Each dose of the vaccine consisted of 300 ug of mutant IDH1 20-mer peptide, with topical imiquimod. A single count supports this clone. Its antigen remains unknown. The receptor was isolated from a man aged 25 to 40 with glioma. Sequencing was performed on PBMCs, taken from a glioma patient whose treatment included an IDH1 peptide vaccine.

The CDR3 loop reads CASSLEREGEKLFF. As DNA, the CDR3 is TGTGCCAGCAGCCTCGAGAGGGAGGGCGAAAAACTGTTTTTT. The chain has TRBV6-1 and TRBJ1-4; D uncertain. V was shortened by 6 bases and J by 8 bases, with 16 bases between the two germline ends. Germline values: CDR1 MNHNS, CDR2 SASEGT. CDR3 length: 14 residues.